This TCR delta chain was sequenced for a study of Vδ1+ human thymocytes. Findings of the study overall: Unlike peripheral blood Vdelta1+ controls, thymic delta-chain sequences included about 20% Vdelta2 and few Vdelta3. TRD repertoires were essentially private, unlike widely shared TRG clonotypes. In the thymus, TRG and TRD repertoires looked highly polyclonal with Gaussian CDR3 lengths.

Thymocytes were sorted as CD3+ TCRVdelta1+ TCRVdelta2- after alphabeta T cell depletion. The ends were cut back, 5 bases at V and 0 bases at J, with 19 bases in the middle. Germline V gene data show CDR1 as TSWWSYY and CDR2 as QGS. This CDR3 has 17 amino acids. Sequences come from RNA converted to cDNA by reverse transcription. Pooled V-gene forward primers with one constant-region reverse primer generated the CDR3 amplicons by multiplex PCR. TCRdb reprocessed the multiplex PCR reads through CATT. The data show some 54,000 delta-chain clones, less than 20% seen once. To note about this clone: No antigen is known for it.

Input material: Vdelta1+ gamma-delta thymocytes from the thymus. Subset noted: FACS-sorted CD3+ TCRalphabeta- TCRVdelta1+ TCRVdelta2- thymocytes. The source of this sequence is a boy in the first two years of life who had congenital heart surgery. J is TRDJ1 and V is TRDV1; perhaps TRDD2 as D (6 bases). This CDR3 is CALGLWPSGPYTDKLIF. The CDR3 nucleotides are TGTGCTCTTGGGCTGTGGCCTTCCGGCCCGTACACCGATAAACTCATCTTT.